A selection of T cell receptor beta chains follows, all from one sample in a study of T cells after posttransplantation cyclophosphamide. Data came from immunoSEQ multiplex PCR; TCRdb stores just in-frame clones and leaves some out. The profile shows 6,500 to 8,000 clones, roughly 79% of them singletons. The sample was memory CD4+ T cells sorted from blood. Source of these receptors: a woman aged 50 to 65 in good health and a related stem cell transplant donor. CDR3s include the opening cysteine and the closing phenylalanine or tryptophan. Each record gives: D gene, V gene, J gene, clone size, CDR3 DNA, CDR3 protein. A D gene is named only where the DNA matches it firmly. The size entry is marked missing in some rows and otherwise reads once, few, many or a size class.

TRBD2	TRBV9	TRBJ2-7	-	TGTGCCAGCAGCGTCACTAGCGGGAGTTGGTACGAGCAGTACTTC	CASSVTSGSWYEQYF
TRBD2	TRBV7-3	TRBJ2-2	-	TGTGCCAGCGCTAGCGGGACCACGGGCGGGGAGCTGTTTTTT	CASASGTTGGELFF
TRBD1	TRBV9	TRBJ1-2	-	TGTGCCAGCAGCCTGAGGGGACAGGGATATGGCTACACCTTC	CASSLRGQGYGYTF
-	TRBV6-1	TRBJ1-2	-	TGTGCCAGCAGTGAAAGCCGGGGAAGAGCTAACTATGGCTACACCTTC	CASSESRGRANYGYTF
TRBD2	TRBV5-4	TRBJ2-5	-	TGTGCCAGCAGCGATAGCGGGAAACTATTGATAGGGGAGACCCAGTACTTC	CASSDSGKLLIGETQYF
-	TRBV4-2	TRBJ2-5	-	TGTGCCAGCAGCCAAGATTGGACACGTTTACAAGAGACCCAGTACTTC	CASSQDWTRLQETQYF
-	TRBV19	TRBJ1-1	-	TGTGCCAGTAGTCCCTATCTTGTAGGGAGACGGACTGAAGCTTTCTTT	CASSPYLVGRRTEAFF
-	TRBV11-2	TRBJ2-7	few	TGTGCCAGCAGCCCAGGAGGGACCTGGGGCGAGCAGTACTTC	CASSPGGTWGEQYF
TRBD2	TRBV4-2	TRBJ2-7	-	TGTGCCAGCAGCCAAGAGGGACTAGCGGGAGGGTACGAGCAGTACTTC	CASSQEGLAGGYEQYF
TRBD2	TRBV6-5	TRBJ2-7	few	TGTGCCAGCAGACTTCCGGGACTAGCGCTCTACGAGCAGTACTTC	CASRLPGLALYEQYF
TRBD1	TRBV2	TRBJ1-5	few	TGTGCCAGCAGAGCGCACAGGGGTTCCGGCAATCAGCCCCAGCATTTT	CASRAHRGSGNQPQHF
-	TRBV9	TRBJ1-3	-	TGTGCCAGCAGCGTAGCCCCGACAGCTCCCTCTGGAAACACCATATATTTT	CASSVAPTAPSGNTIYF
TRBD1	TRBV5-4	TRBJ2-3	-	TGTGCCAGCAGCCGGGGGACAGGGGGCCTCACAGATACGCAGTATTTT	CASSRGTGGLTDTQYF
TRBD2	TRBV5-4	TRBJ2-3	-	TGTGCCAGCAGCTTGGCGGCTAGCGGGAGAACAGATACGCAGTATTTT	CASSLAASGRTDTQYF
TRBD1	TRBV5-1	TRBJ1-2	-	TGCGCCAGCAGCTTGGGACAGGGGAGCGGTGGCTACACCTTC	CASSLGQGSGGYTF
-	TRBV5-1	TRBJ2-5	-	TGCGCCAGCACCCGCCCGGAGGGCGGGTTGGGGACCCAGTACTTC	CASTRPEGGLGTQYF
TRBD1	TRBV4-2	TRBJ2-3	-	TGTGCCAGCAGCCAAGCACCGGGACAGGGATACACAGATACGCAGTATTTT	CASSQAPGQGYTDTQYF